This T cell receptor beta chain was retrieved from a study of breast tumors, draining lymph nodes, adjacent tissues (dated by TCRdb to 2015 to 2016). About the investigation overall: The study compared TCR beta repertoires across tumor, adjacent nontumor tissue and axillary lymph nodes from breast cancer patients. The study aimed to assess the relationships and possible T-cell exchange between tumor, surrounding tissue and draining lymph node repertoires in human breast cancer.

This clonotype was found many times. The specificity of this receptor is unknown. No qualities accompany the bases; no much larger clone lies one base away. Study-wide findings and limitations: Tumor and nontumor tissue repertoires were significantly more similar in luminal-like than in basal-like breast cancer. Tumors showed preferential V and J gene usage, and their T-cell repertoire diversity fell below that of lymph nodes yet above that of nontumor tissue. A scenario in which most tumor T cells derive from the lymph node and then expand within tumor tissue was judged to be consistent with the data. The conclusion that tumor T cells originate in lymph nodes was presented as consistent with a hypothesis rather than as directly demonstrated.

V is trimmed back by 3 bases and J by 2 bases, and the junction contains 6 bases that no gene match accounts for. CDR1 and CDR2 are read off the germline V gene as SGHDT and YYEEEE. CDR3 length: 16 amino acids, cysteine to phenylalanine. Only the CDR3 part of the read is kept: 48 bases, read in frame from the first base. Sequencing was carried out with an Illumina HiSeq 2000. Multiplex PCR amplification was used to generate the TCR beta chain libraries. High-throughput sequencing was used to analyze the amplified TCR beta chain products. TCRdb applied fastp at Q25 and MiXCR to the public reads, then kept only in-frame beta chains. Rows are combined by CDR3 protein, so each entry shows the most common genes and DNA. The sample contains fewer than 25,000 distinct CDR3 sequences, about 38% of them found a single time. Roughly 25% of the sample is held by the ten biggest clonotypes.

The sequence links TRBV5-6 to TRBJ1-5; 9 middle bases align to TRBD1. The material sequenced was breast tumor tissue. The clonotype comes from a female donor with breast cancer. Some clones in this sample may be carry-over from other donors' samples. The CDR3 amino acid sequence is: CASSSLRTGGNQPQHF. The DNA sequence reads TGTGCCAGCAGCTCCCTAAGGACAGGGGGCAATCAGCCCCAGCATTTT.